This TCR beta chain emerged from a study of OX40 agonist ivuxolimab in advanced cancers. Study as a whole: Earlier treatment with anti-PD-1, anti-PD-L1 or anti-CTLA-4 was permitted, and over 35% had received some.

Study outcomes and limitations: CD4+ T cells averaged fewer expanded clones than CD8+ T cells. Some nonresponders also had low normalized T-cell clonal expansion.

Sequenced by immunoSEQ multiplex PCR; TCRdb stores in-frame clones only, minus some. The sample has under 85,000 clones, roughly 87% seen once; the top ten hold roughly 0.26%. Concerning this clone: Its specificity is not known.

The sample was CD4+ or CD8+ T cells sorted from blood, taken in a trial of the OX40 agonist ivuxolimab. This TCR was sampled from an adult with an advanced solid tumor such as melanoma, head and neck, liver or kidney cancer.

DNA for the CDR3: TGTGCCAGCAGTCGGATTAGCAATCAGCCCCAGCATTTT. This translates into CASSRISNQPQHF. V and J are TRBV7-8 and TRBJ1-5; D gene ambiguous. This CDR3 contains 13 residues. Germline V gene data show CDR1 as SGHVS and CDR2 as FQNEAQ. Trimming stripped 6 bases from V and 0 bases from J, with 6 bases between.